This TCR beta chain originates from a study of T cell clusters in autoimmune cytopenias. Study-level background: The median distinct TRB clonotype count was under 3,000 per sample, from a median 51,575 reads. Study observations and caveats: The cluster-lack signature was not seen for secondary cytopenia versus chronic lymphocytic leukemia. Primary autoimmune cytopenia patients appeared to lack physiological T cell clusters present in healthy donors. TRB repertoire shifts in secondary cytopenia and chronic lymphocytic leukemia mostly reflected lymphoma, not autoimmunity.

TRB was amplified by touch-down multiplex PCR, primer pools A and B combined. Reprocessing the multiplex PCR reads, TCRdb reports a single entry for every CDR3 protein and omits DNA. The listing contains 5,000 to 6,500 distinct CDR3 sequences. Each sample's input was roughly 250 ng genomic DNA, some 38,000 genome equivalents. CDR3 length: 11 residues. The V gene's germline CDR1 is SQVTM and CDR2 ANQGSEA. This clonotype is identified as medium-sized from frequency. Antigen: not known. Sequencing was carried out using peripheral blood. This clonotype was obtained from a human donor with an autoimmune cytopenia or autoimmune hepatitis (not recorded which). This chain joins TRBV29-1 and TRBJ1-1; TCRdb's D call, TRBD1, is unchecked because there is no DNA. CDR3 sequence reads: CSVDRDVEAFF. The full variable domain, its missing parts supplied by reference TRBV29-1 and TRBJ1-1, is SAVISQKPSRDICQRGTSLTIQCQVDSQVTMMFWYRQQPGQSLTLIATANQGSEATYESGFVIDKFPISRPNLTFSTLTVSNMSPEDSSIYLCSVDRDVEAFFGQGTRLTVV.